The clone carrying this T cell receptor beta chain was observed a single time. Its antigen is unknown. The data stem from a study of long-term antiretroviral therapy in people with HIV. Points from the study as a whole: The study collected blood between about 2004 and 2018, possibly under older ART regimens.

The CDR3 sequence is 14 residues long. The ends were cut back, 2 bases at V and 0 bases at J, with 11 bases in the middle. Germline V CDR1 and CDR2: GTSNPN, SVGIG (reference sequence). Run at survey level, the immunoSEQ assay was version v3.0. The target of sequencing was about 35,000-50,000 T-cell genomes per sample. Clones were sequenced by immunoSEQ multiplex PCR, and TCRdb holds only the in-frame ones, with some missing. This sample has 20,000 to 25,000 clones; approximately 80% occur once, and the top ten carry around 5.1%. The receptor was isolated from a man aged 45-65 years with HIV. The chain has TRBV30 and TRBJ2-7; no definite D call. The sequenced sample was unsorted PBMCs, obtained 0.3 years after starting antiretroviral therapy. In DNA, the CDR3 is TGTGCCTGGAGTTTCAAGGGCTTCTCCTACGAGCAGTACTTC. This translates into CAWSFKGFSYEQYF.